Below are 4 T cell receptor beta chains sequenced from a single sample in a study of shared clonotypes between healthy human individuals (dated by TCRdb to about 2020). Library method: the immunoSEQ multiplex PCR assay. The clones in this table, taken by TCRdb from immuneACCESS, are in-frame only. Not every clone is retained; where verified, under half of the shortfall comes from an unresolved V gene, and the cause of the rest is unknown. The sample data list about 490,000 clones, and 79% of these were observed just once. Jointly, the top ten make up about an eighth of the sample. Sequences were obtained from PBMCs. The receptors come from a woman between 40 and 50 years old in good health. Some clones in this sample may be carry-over from other donors' samples.

This clone came up once. V gene TRBV29-1 combines with J gene TRBJ1-1; perhaps TRBD1 as D (5 bases). Trimming shortened V by 2 bases and J by 1 base, and 8 bases separated the two germline ends. The CDR3 spans 13 residues. Germline lookup yields CDR1 SQVTM and CDR2 ANQGSEA. As DNA, the CDR3 is TGCAGCGTTGAAAAGGGGCAGAACACTGAAGCTTTCTTT. Its protein product is CSVEKGQNTEAFF.

This clone was found many times. This CDR3 reads CSTRDGLHADTQYF. CDR3 nucleotides: TGCAGCACCCGGGACGGATTACATGCCGATACGCAGTATTTT. V usage is TRBV29-1 and J usage is TRBJ2-3; D tentatively fits TRBD1 or TRBD2 (5 bases each). This CDR3 has 14 residues. The germline V gene encodes CDR1 SQVTM and CDR2 ANQGSEA. Trimming stripped 8 bases from V and 6 bases from J, with 21 bases between.

The rearrangement uses TRBV14 and TRBJ2-7; the D is unclear. V gave up 0 bases and J gave up 2 bases, with 11 bases separating them. CDR1 is SGHDN and CDR2 is FVKESK in the germline V gene. The CDR3 covers 15 residues. The CDR3 loop reads CASSQDSRYTYEQYF. The CDR3 DNA is TGTGCCAGCAGCCAAGATTCGAGGTACACCTACGAGCAGTACTTC.

The J gene is TRBJ1-2, the V gene TRBV25-1, with D hard to call. This CDR3 region has 16 residues. V lost 5 bases and J 0 bases, leaving 16 bases between the germline ends. Per germline, CDR1 MGHDK and CDR2 SYGVNS. In DNA form, the CDR3 reads TGTGCCAGCAGTCCCAGTAGAGGGTTACCTAACTATGGCTACACCTTC. Residues: CASSPSRGLPNYGYTF.